The 30 T cell receptor beta chains below all came from one sample that was sequenced in a study of T cell repertoires in cytomegalovirus infection. TCRdb re-called the reads with MiXCR, one entry per CDR3 protein. The top ten clones hold 2.8% of a sample with 740,000 or so distinct CDR3 sequences, 35% to 45% of them seen once. Sequenced input: PBMCs. The receptor source for this set is a human donor in good health (CMV status not recorded). Some clones in this sample may be carry-over from other donors' samples.

Turning to this clonotype: Given the absence of the conserved phenylalanine or tryptophan at the CDR3 end, a read error is likely. J is TRBJ2-3 and V is TRBV5-4; weak D call: TRBD1 (5 bases). V dropped 0 bases and J dropped 0 bases, with 14 bases sitting between them. Germline CDR1 and CDR2: SGHNT and YYREEE (reference sequence). This CDR3 is built from 17 residues. CDR3 DNA: TGTGCCAGCAGCTTGGAGTGGGGCTTGACTAGCACAGATACGCAGTATTAT. Translating gives CASSLEWGLTSTDTQYY.

The rearrangement links TRBV27 to TRBJ1-4; D possibly corresponds to TRBD1 (5 bases). This CDR3 is built from 17 residues. The V and J ends lost 3 bases and 4 bases respectively, with 18 bases between them. Germline CDR1 reads MNHEY; CDR2 reads SMNVEV (reference sequence). CDR3 sequence reads: CASSFGRRAGYNEKLFF. The CDR3 region has the DNA TGTGCCAGCAGTTTTGGTCGAAGGGCAGGGTATAATGAAAAACTGTTTTTT.

This clonotype came up many times. The chain employs TRBV6-1 and TRBJ1-5; TRBD1 is a possible D gene (6 bases). Per germline, CDR1 MNHNS and CDR2 SASEGT. The CDR3 has 17 residues. V lost 2 bases and J 0 bases, leaving 14 bases between the germline ends. CDR3: CASSEIWTAYSNQPQHF. CDR3 DNA sequence: TGTGCCAGCAGTGAAATCTGGACAGCTTATAGCAATCAGCCCCAGCATTTT.

This clonotype was counted a few times. The CDR3, as DNA: TGTGTCGCCGGTCGGGGGCGACAAGATACGCAGTATTTT. Protein: CVAGRGRQDTQYF. The rearrangement uses TRBV27 and TRBJ2-3, with D perhaps being TRBD1 or TRBD2 (6 bases each). This CDR3 region has 13 residues. In germline, CDR1 is MNHEY, CDR2 SMNVEV (reference sequence).

CDR3 DNA sequence: TGTGCCAGCAGTTGGACAGGGGGAATGAACACTGAAGCTTTCTTT. Encoded protein: CASSWTGGMNTEAFF. The chain carries TRBV28 and TRBJ1-1; 10 nucleotides agree with TRBD1. There are 15 residues in the CDR3. The germline V gene encodes CDR1 MDHEN and CDR2 SYDVKM. V lost 4 bases, J lost 0 bases, and 2 bases stayed unmatched.

This clonotype was observed a few times. V is TRBV7-2 and J is TRBJ2-5, with D tentatively TRBD2 (6 bases). There are 13 residues in the CDR3. V was shortened by 2 bases and J by 4 bases, with 8 bases between the two germline ends. Germline loops: CDR1 SGHTA, CDR2 FQGNSA. CDR3 coding DNA: TGTGCCAGCAGCTTAATTAGCGGAGAGACCCAGTACTTC. It translates to CASSLISGETQYF.

The V and J genes are TRBV15 and TRBJ2-7; TRBD2 matches 12 bases. Losses at the gene ends were 4 bases for V and 6 bases for J; bases not matched to a gene: 7. The CDR3 is 15 amino acids. Germline assignment: CDR1 LNHNV and CDR2 YYDKDF (reference sequence). CDR3 protein: CATSKTSGSDFEQYF. As DNA, the CDR3 is TGTGCCACCAGCAAGACTAGCGGGAGCGATTTCGAGCAGTACTTC.

V usage is TRBV29-1 and J usage is TRBJ1-1; maybe TRBD1 (6 bases). The germline V gene has CDR1 SQVTM and CDR2 ANQGSEA. The CDR3 contains 15 residues. V dropped 4 bases and J dropped 1 base, with 16 bases sitting between them. The CDR3, as DNA: TGCAGCGTTGGGTTAGCGGGACACCAGAACACTGAAGCTTTCTTT. Encoded protein: CSVGLAGHQNTEAFF. The full variable domain, rest sourced from reference TRBV29-1 and TRBJ1-1, is SAVISQKPSRDICQRGTSLTIQCQVDSQVTMMFWYRQQPGQSLTLIATANQGSEATYESGFVIDKFPISRPNLTFSTLTVSNMSPEDSSIYLCSVGLAGHQNTEAFFGQGTRLTVV.

The rearrangement joins TRBV7-2 to TRBJ2-7; 9 positions match TRBD2. After removal of 3 bases from V and 2 bases from J, the junction contained 8 bases not matched to a gene. The CDR3 sequence is 16 residues long. Germline loops: CDR1 SGHTA, CDR2 FQGNSA. The DNA for the CDR3 is TGTGCCAGCAGCTTCGCCCCTAGCGGGGAGACCTACGAGCAGTACTTC. Amino acids: CASSFAPSGETYEQYF.

Details on this clonotype: A much larger clone differs from this one at a single base, so this may be a read error. The chain uses TRBV7-2 and TRBJ2-2; 7 bases match TRBD1. The CDR3 sequence is 19 residues long. Germline V gene sequence: CDR1 SGHTA, CDR2 FQGNSA. In DNA form, the CDR3 reads TGTGCCATCAGCTCACGAATAAAGACAGGGAATCGTTACACCGGGGAGCTGTTTTTT. Translating it yields CAISSRIKTGNRYTGELFF.

This clonotype was counted at least ten times. The chain carries TRBV12-3 or TRBV12-4 and TRBJ1-5; D might be TRBD1 (5 bases). The V end lost 0 bases, the J end lost 3 bases, and 6 bases lay between the germline ends. The CDR3 spans 14 residues. CDR3 DNA: TGTGCCAGCAGTTTAGCAGGGGTCAATCAGCCCCAGCATTTT. This translates into CASSLAGVNQPQHF.

This chain uses TRBV4-3 with TRBJ1-1; 7 nucleotides match TRBD1. J gave up 1 base and V 4 bases, and 6 bases lay outside the gene matches. The germline gives CDR1 LGHNA, CDR2 YSLEER. This CDR3 region has 15 residues. In DNA, the CDR3 is TGCGCCAGCAGCCCCCAGACAGGGAGGAACACTGAAGCTTTCTTT. Translation: CASSPQTGRNTEAFF.

The V call is TRBV20-1, the J call TRBJ1-5, with 8 positions matching TRBD1. The V and J ends lost 5 bases and 3 bases, in that order; junction bases with no gene match: 3. The CDR3 is 13 amino acids. Germline CDR1 DFQATT, CDR2 SNEGSKA (reference sequence). The CDR3 nucleotides read TGCAGTGCTGGGACAGGTAACAATCAGCCCCAGCATTTT. Its protein is CSAGTGNNQPQHF.

This clonotype was detected only a few times. This chain uses TRBV15 with TRBJ2-1; TRBD2 matches at 7 bases. After removal of 8 bases from V and 1 base from J, the junction contained 2 bases not matched to a gene. This CDR3 contains 13 residues. Germline values: CDR1 LNHNV, CDR2 YYDKDF (reference sequence). DNA for the CDR3: TGTGCCACCGAGGGAGGGTCCTACAATGAGCAGTTCTTC. This codes for CATEGGSYNEQFF.

The chain has TRBV5-1 and TRBJ2-5; 8 nucleotides line up with TRBD1. Germline V CDR1 and CDR2: SGHRS, YFSETQ. J was trimmed by 4 bases and V by 4 bases; bases with no gene match: 3. The CDR3 loop spans 13 amino acids. CDR3: CASSMTGAETQYF. The CDR3 nucleotides are TGCGCCAGCAGCATGACAGGGGCAGAGACCCAGTACTTC.

This clonotype was counted between two and nine times. A junction boundary mismatches the germline segment, possibly from a read error. The chain links TRBV12-3 or TRBV12-4 to TRBJ2-7, with a tentative D call TRBD2 (5 bases). The CDR3 is made up of 13 amino acids. Here the CDR3 reads CASSFIAGPAMEF. CDR3 DNA: TGTGCCAGCAGTTTTATTGCGGGTCCTGCGATGGAATTC.

This chain connects TRBV7-9 to TRBJ2-7; 11 nucleotides match TRBD2. CDR1 is SEHNR and CDR2 is FQNEAQ in the germline V gene (reference sequence). Losses at the gene ends were 5 bases for V and 6 bases for J; bases not matched to a gene: 9. CDR3 length: 15 amino acids. The CDR3 DNA sequence: TGTGCCAGCAGCGGAACGCCGGGACTAGCGGTCGAGCAGTACTTC. Translated: CASSGTPGLAVEQYF.

This clonotype has a handful of counts. The V gene is TRBV7-6, the J gene TRBJ2-1; the match to TRBD1 covers 12 bases. Germline loops: CDR1 SGHVS, CDR2 FNYEAQ. V was clipped by 3 bases and J by 6 bases; unmatched bases: 12. The CDR3 is 18 amino acids. The DNA of the CDR3 is TGTGCCAGCAGCTTGAATCCTATTGGGACAGGGGGCCGCAATGAGCAGTTCTTC. This encodes CASSLNPIGTGGRNEQFF.

This clonotype was seen a handful of times. The genes are TRBV15 and TRBJ1-1; D not resolved. The germline V gene has CDR1 LNHNV and CDR2 YYDKDF (reference sequence). Trimming removed 0 bases from V and 1 base from J, with 9 bases in between. CDR3 length: 15 residues. CDR3 nucleotide sequence: TGTGCCACCAGCAGAGATCGGCAGACGAACACTGAAGCTTTCTTT. The encoded protein is CATSRDRQTNTEAFF.

Regarding this clonotype: This likely comes from a read error, as the CDR3 has no conserved phenylalanine or tryptophan at its end. V gene TRBV28 combines with J gene TRBJ1-5; D ambiguous. Germline V gene sequence: CDR1 MDHEN, CDR2 SYDVKM. The germline V and J ends were trimmed by 1 base and 7 bases, with 8 bases remaining between them. CDR3 length: 13 amino acids. The DNA for the CDR3 is TGTGCCAGCAGTTTATCCAATTCGCAGCCCCAGCATTTG. This translates into CASSLSNSQPQHL.

With respect to this clonotype: The junction and the germline gene differ at one end; a read error may be behind it. The chain combines TRBV20-1 with TRBJ2-4; D unclear. This CDR3 is built from 14 residues. From germline, CDR1 is DFQATT and CDR2 SNEGSKA (reference sequence). The CDR3 loop is CSARSRTGEKIQYF. In DNA, the CDR3 is TGCAGTGCTAGATCGCGAACGGGCGAAAAAATTCAGTACTTC.

Ten or more counts support this clonotype. Here the CDR3 reads CASSLALVGTGGGYTF. CDR3 sequence (DNA): TGTGCCAGCAGCTTAGCGCTTGTAGGGACAGGGGGTGGCTACACCTTC. The gene calls are TRBV7-2 and TRBJ1-2, with 11 bases lining up with TRBD1. Germline V gene lookup returns CDR1 SGHTA and CDR2 FQGNSA. The CDR3 spans 16 residues. With 0 bases clipped from V and 7 bases from J, the junction kept 7 bases outside the gene matches.

This sequence joins TRBV25-1 and TRBJ1-4; the D gene is possibly TRBD1 (5 bases). Trimming took off 6 bases at V and 8 bases at J, with 10 bases between the two ends. Germline V CDR1 and CDR2: MGHDK, SYGVNS. The CDR3 extends over 12 amino acids. The CDR3 DNA sequence: TGTGCCAGCAGGGGGGACGGGGAAAAACTGTTTTTT. This codes for CASRGDGEKLFF.

The chain uses TRBV12-3 or TRBV12-4 and TRBJ1-2; 7 bases line up with TRBD1. The CDR3 runs to 15 residues. Unmatched junction bases numbered 13, after V lost 6 bases and J lost 6 bases. CDR3 sequence reads: CASREYGGTANGYTF. CDR3 in DNA: TGTGCCAGCAGAGAATATGGGGGGACAGCGAATGGCTACACCTTC.

In its sample, this clonotype was seen a few times. This CDR3 is CASSAVPSGTYNEQFF. CDR3 sequence (DNA): TGTGCCAGTAGTGCCGTCCCTAGCGGAACCTACAATGAGCAGTTCTTC. The V gene is TRBV19, the J gene TRBJ2-1; 7 positions agree with TRBD2. CDR1 and CDR2 (germline): LNHDA, SQIVND (reference sequence). The CDR3 runs to 16 residues. The V and J ends lost 5 bases and 2 bases, in that order; junction bases with no gene match: 9.

The chain joins TRBV5-4 to TRBJ1-6; D is uncertain. Germline CDR1 SGHNT, CDR2 YYREEE (reference sequence). V was cut by 4 bases and J by 10 bases, with 15 bases left in between. The CDR3 runs to 14 residues. The CDR3 region is CASSLNPLGSPLHF. CDR3 sequence (DNA): TGTGCCAGCAGCCTCAATCCCCTGGGCTCACCCCTCCACTTT.

In this sample, this clonotype turned up a few times. The genes are TRBV7-9 and TRBJ1-2; TRBD1 matches 7 bases. Trimming at V came to 5 bases and at J to 4 bases, leaving 7 bases not matched to a gene. The CDR3 is 14 amino acids. CDR1 is SEHNR, CDR2 FQNEAQ, per germline (reference sequence). The CDR3 DNA reads as TGTGCCAGCAGCAGAGGACAGGATGGCTATGGCTACACCTTC. Translating gives CASSRGQDGYGYTF. The full variable domain, with the rest looked up from reference TRBV7-9 and TRBJ1-2, is DTGVSQNPRHKITKRGQNVTFRCDPISEHNRLYWYRQTLGQGPEFLTYFQNEAQLEKSRLLSDRFSAERPKGSFSTLEIQRTEQGDSAMYLCASSRGQDGYGYTFGSGTRLTVV.

This chain joins TRBV28 and TRBJ2-5, with a weak D call TRBD2 (7 bases). Trimming left V 1 base short and J 5 bases short, with 14 bases between. The germline CDR1 and CDR2 sequences are MDHEN and SYDVKM. There are 15 residues in the CDR3. In DNA, the CDR3 is TGTGCCAGCAGTTTATTCGGGGGGCTGCGGGAGACCCAGTACTTC. Translated, it gives CASSLFGGLRETQYF. The complete variable domain, with remaining parts taken from reference TRBV28 and TRBJ2-5, reads DVKVTQSSRYLVKRTGEKVFLECVQDMDHENMFWYRQDPGLGLRLIYFSYDVKMKEKGDIPEGYSVSREKKERFSLILESASTNQTSMYLCASSLFGGLRETQYFGPGTRLLVL.

The chain uses TRBV28 and TRBJ1-2, with D perhaps matching TRBD1 (5 bases). The V end lost 4 bases, the J end lost 5 bases, and 17 bases lay between the germline ends. The CDR3 extends over 15 amino acids. Germline lookup yields CDR1 MDHEN and CDR2 SYDVKM. Written as DNA, the CDR3 is TGTGCCAGCAGTTCCCCCCGGGACGGAGATTATGGCTACACCTTC. Encoded protein: CASSSPRDGDYGYTF.

This clonotype occurred many times. This chain joins TRBV10-3 and TRBJ2-3; perhaps TRBD2 as D (5 bases). CDR1 is ENHRY and CDR2 is SYGVKD in the germline V gene. CDR3 length: 13 residues. V was clipped by 9 bases and J by 5 bases, with 15 bases between them. The chain's CDR3 is CAILVGSGDTQYF. The CDR3 region has the DNA TGTGCCATACTAGTTGGATCAGGAGATACGCAGTATTTT.